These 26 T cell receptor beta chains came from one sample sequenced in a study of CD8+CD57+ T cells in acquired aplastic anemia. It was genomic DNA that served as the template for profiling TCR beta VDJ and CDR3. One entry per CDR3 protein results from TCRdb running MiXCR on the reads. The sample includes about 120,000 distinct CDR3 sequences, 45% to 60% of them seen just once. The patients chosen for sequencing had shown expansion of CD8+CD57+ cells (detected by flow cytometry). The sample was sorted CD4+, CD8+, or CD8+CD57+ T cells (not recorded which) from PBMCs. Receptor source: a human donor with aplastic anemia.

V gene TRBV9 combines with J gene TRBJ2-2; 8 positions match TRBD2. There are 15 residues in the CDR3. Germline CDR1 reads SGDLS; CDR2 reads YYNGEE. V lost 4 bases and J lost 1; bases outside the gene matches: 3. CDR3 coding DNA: TGTGCCAGCAGCTTCGGGAGGGAGAACACCGGGGAGCTGTTTTTT. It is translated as CASSFGRENTGELFF.

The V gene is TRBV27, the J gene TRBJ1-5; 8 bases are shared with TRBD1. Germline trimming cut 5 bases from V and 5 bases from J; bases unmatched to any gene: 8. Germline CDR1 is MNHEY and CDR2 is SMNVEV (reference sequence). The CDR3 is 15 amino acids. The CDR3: CASSGGTGGYQPQHF. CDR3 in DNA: TGTGCCAGCAGTGGTGGGACAGGTGGTTATCAGCCCCAGCATTTT.

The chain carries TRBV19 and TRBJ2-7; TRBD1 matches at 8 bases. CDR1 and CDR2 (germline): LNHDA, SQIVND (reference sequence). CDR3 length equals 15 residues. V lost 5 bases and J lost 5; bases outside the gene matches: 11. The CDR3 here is CASSPRTGISHEQYF. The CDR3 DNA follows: TGTGCCAGTAGTCCACGGACAGGGATATCCCACGAGCAGTACTTC.

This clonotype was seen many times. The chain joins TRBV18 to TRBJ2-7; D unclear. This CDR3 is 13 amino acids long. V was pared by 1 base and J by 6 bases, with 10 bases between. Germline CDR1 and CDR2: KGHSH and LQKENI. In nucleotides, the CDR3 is TGTGCCAGCTCACCACTCCCCCAGTTCGAGCAGTACTTC. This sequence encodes CASSPLPQFEQYF.

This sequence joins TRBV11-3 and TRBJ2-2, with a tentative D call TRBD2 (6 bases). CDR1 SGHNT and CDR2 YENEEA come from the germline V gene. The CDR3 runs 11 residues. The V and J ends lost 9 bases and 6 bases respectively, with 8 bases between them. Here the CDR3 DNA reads TGTGCCAGTGCGGGGTCCGGGGAGCTGTTTTTT. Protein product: CASAGSGELFF.

The CDR3 DNA is TGCAGCGTGCTGCCGGGACAGGTGATTGAGGCTTTCTTT. Protein sequence: CSVLPGQVIEAFF. The chain is built from TRBV29-1 and TRBJ1-1; 8 nucleotides align to TRBD1. V was clipped by 6 bases and J by 11 bases; unmatched bases: 14. The CDR3 sequence is 13 residues long. Germline values: CDR1 SQVTM, CDR2 ANQGSEA.

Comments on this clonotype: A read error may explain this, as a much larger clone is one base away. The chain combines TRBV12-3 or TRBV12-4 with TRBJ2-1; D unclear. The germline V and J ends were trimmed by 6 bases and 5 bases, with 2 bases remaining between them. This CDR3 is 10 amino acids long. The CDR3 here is CASSNNEQFF. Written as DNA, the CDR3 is TGTGCCAGCAGCAACAATGAGCAGTTCTTC.

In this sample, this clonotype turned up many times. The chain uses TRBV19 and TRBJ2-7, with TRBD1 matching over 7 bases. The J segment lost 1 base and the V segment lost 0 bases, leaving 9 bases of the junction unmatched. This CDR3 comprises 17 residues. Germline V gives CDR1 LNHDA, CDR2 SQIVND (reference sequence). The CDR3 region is CASSIDWSAGGSYEQYF. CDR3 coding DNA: TGTGCCAGTAGTATAGATTGGTCGGCAGGGGGATCCTACGAGCAGTACTTC.

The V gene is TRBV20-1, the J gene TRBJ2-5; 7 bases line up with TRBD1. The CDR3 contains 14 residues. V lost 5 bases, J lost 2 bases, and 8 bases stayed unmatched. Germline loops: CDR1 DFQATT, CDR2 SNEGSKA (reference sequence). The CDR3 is CSAQTTTGQETQYF. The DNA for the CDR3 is TGCAGTGCTCAAACGACGACAGGGCAAGAGACCCAGTACTTC.

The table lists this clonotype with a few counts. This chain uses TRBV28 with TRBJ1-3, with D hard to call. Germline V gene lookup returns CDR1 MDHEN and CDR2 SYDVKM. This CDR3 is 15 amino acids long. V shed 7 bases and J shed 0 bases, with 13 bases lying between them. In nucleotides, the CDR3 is TGTGCCAGCACTACACAGCGATACTCTGGAAACACCATATATTTT. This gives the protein CASTTQRYSGNTIYF.

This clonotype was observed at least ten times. The CDR3 sequence: CSVESDEQFF. The CDR3 DNA reads as TGCAGCGTTGAATCAGACGAGCAGTTCTTC. The V gene is TRBV29-1, the J gene TRBJ2-1; D is ambiguous. Germline CDR1 and CDR2: SQVTM and ANQGSEA. V lost 2 bases, J lost 10 bases, and 6 bases lay in between. The CDR3 is 10 residues long.

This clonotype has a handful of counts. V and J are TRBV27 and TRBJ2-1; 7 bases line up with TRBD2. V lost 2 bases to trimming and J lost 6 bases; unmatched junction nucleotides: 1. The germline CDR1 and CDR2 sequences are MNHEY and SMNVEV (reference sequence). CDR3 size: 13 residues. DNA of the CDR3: TGTGCCAGCAGTTTAAGGGAGGGCAATGAGCAGTTCTTC. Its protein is CASSLREGNEQFF.

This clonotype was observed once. The CDR3 reads CASSLGGWNQPQHF. CDR3 bases: TGTGCCAGCAGCTTAGGGGGGTGGAATCAGCCCCAGCATTTT. This sequence joins TRBV7-8 and TRBJ1-5, with D perhaps matching TRBD1 (5 bases). CDR3 size: 14 residues. With 1 base removed from V and 4 bases from J, the gap between germline ends came to 8 bases. Per the germline V gene, CDR1 is SGHVS and CDR2 is FQNEAQ.

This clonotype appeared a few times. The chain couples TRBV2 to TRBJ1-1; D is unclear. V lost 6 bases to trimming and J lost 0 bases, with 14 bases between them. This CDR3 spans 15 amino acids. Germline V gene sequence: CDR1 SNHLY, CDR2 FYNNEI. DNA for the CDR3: TGTGCCAGCAGGGGGTGGAGCCAAATGAACACTGAAGCTTTCTTT. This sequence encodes CASRGWSQMNTEAFF.

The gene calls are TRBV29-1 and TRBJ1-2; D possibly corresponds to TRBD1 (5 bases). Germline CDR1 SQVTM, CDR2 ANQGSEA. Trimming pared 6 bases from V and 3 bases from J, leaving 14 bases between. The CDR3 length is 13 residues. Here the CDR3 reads CSVQGGGDYGYTF. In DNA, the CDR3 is TGCAGCGTGCAAGGTGGGGGTGACTATGGCTACACCTTC.

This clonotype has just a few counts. The CDR3 loop reads CASRNQGEQYF. The DNA for the CDR3 is TGTGCCAGCAGAAATCAGGGGGAGCAGTACTTC. The chain couples TRBV7-2 to TRBJ2-7; TRBD1 is a possible D gene (6 bases). In germline, CDR1 is SGHTA, CDR2 FQGNSA. The V and J ends lost 6 bases and 7 bases respectively, with 10 bases between them. This CDR3 is 11 amino acids long.

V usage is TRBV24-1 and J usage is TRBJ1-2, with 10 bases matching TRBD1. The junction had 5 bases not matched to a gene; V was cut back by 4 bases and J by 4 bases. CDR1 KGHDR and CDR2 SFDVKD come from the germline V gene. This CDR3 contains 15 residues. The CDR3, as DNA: TGTGCCACCAGTGACGATCGGACAGGGGGCTATGGCTACACCTTC. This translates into CATSDDRTGGYGYTF.

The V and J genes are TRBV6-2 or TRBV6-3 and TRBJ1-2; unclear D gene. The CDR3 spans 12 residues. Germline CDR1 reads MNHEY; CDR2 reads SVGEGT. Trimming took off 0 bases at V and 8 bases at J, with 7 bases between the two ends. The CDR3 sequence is CASSYSTSGYTF. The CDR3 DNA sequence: TGTGCCAGCAGTTACTCGACGTCGGGCTACACCTTC.

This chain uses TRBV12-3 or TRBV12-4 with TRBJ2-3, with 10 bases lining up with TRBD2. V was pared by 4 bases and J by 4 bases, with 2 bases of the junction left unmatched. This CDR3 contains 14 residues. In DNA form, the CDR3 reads TGTGCCAGCAGTTCACTAGCGGGGCCAGATACGCAGTATTTT. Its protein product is CASSSLAGPDTQYF.

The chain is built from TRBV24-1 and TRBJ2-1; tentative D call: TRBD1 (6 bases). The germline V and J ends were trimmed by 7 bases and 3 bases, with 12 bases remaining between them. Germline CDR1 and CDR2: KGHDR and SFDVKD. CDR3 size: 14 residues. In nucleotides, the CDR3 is TGTGCCACCAGCCCAGGACAGATCTACAATGAGCAGTTCTTC. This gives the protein CATSPGQIYNEQFF.

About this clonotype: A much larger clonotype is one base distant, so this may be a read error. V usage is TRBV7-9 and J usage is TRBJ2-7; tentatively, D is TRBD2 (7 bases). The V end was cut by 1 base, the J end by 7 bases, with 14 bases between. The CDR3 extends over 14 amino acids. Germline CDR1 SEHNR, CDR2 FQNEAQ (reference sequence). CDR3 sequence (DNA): TGTGCCAGCAGCTTAGGAGGGGGGGCGGGTGAGCAGTACTTC. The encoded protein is CASSLGGGAGEQYF.

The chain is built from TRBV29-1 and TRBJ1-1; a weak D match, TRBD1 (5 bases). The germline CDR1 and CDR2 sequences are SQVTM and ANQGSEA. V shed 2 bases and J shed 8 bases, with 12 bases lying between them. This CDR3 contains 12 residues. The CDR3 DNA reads TGCAGCGTTGAATTAACTGGGACCGAAGCTTTCTTT. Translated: CSVELTGTEAFF.

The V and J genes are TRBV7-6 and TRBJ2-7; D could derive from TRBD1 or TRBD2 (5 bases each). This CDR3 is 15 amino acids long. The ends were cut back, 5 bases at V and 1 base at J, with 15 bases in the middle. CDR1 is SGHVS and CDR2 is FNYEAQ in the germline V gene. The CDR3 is CASSRPGASSYEQYF. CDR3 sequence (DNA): TGTGCCAGCAGCCGCCCCGGGGCTTCGTCCTACGAGCAGTACTTC.

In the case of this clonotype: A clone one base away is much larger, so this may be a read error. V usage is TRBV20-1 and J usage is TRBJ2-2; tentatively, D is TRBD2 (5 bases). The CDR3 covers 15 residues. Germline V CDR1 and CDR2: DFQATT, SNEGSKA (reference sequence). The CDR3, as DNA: TGCAGTGCTAGAGATTGGATCAAAACCACCGGGGAGCTGTTGTTT. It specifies CSARDWIKTTGELLF.

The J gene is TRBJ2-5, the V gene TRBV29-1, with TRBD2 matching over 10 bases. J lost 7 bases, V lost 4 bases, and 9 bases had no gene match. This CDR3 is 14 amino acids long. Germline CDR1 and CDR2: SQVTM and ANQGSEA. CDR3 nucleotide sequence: TGCAGCGTTGCAAGCGGGGGGGCCGACGGGACCCAGTACTTC. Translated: CSVASGGADGTQYF.

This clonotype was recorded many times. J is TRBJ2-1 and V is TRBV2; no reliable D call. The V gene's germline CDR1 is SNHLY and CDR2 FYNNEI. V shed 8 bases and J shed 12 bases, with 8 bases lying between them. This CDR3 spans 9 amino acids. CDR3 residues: CASGDGQFF. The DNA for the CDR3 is TGTGCCAGCGGAGATGGGCAGTTCTTC.